One sample yielded the 8 T cell receptor beta chains listed below, sequenced in a study of T cell responses to AZD1222 COVID-19 vaccine. Sequencing used immunoSEQ multiplex PCR; TCRdb keeps in-frame clones, though not all of them. The data hold more than 150,000 clones, with approximately 90% observed a single time. This specimen consisted of peripheral blood, obtained 28 days after the second AZD1222 dose. The receptors were gathered from an adult who received the AZD1222 COVID-19 vaccine.

The rearrangement uses TRBV11-2 and TRBJ1-4, with TRBD1 matching 7 bases. V was pared by 5 bases and J by 9 bases, with 6 bases of the junction left unmatched. CDR1 SGHAT and CDR2 FQNNGV come from the germline V gene. The CDR3 contains 13 residues. The CDR3 nucleotides are TGTGCCAGCAGCAGTGGGACAGTGCAAAAACTGTTTTTT. It translates to CASSSGTVQKLFF.

The J gene is TRBJ1-6, the V gene TRBV11-3; no clear D. The germline CDR1 and CDR2 sequences are SGHNT and YENEEA. The germline V and J ends were trimmed by 3 bases and 7 bases, with 7 bases remaining between them. This CDR3 spans 13 amino acids. The CDR3 is CASSFFGNSPLHF. CDR3 bases: TGTGCCAGCAGCTTTTTCGGAAATTCACCCCTCCACTTT.

The rearrangement links TRBV7-3 to TRBJ2-1, with 7 nucleotides matching TRBD1. The trim removed 5 bases at V and 8 bases at J, leaving 6 bases unmatched. The germline CDR1 and CDR2 sequences are SGHTA and FQGTGA. This CDR3 region has 13 residues. The CDR3 DNA follows: TGTGCCAGCAGCCCGGGGACAGCGCATGAGCAGTTCTTC. It is translated as CASSPGTAHEQFF.

This chain links TRBV11-2 with TRBJ2-6; 11 nucleotides match TRBD2. The CDR3 extends over 19 amino acids. Germline V gene data show CDR1 as SGHAT and CDR2 as FQNNGV. Trimming at V came to 6 bases and at J to 0 bases, leaving 10 bases not matched to a gene. The CDR3 is CASRKIGTSGRSGANVLTF. In nucleotides, the CDR3 is TGTGCCAGCAGAAAAATAGGGACTAGCGGCCGCTCTGGGGCCAACGTCCTGACTTTC.

V and J are TRBV7-6 and TRBJ2-3; TRBD2 matches 8 bases. After removal of 5 bases from V and 4 bases from J, the junction contained 11 bases not matched to a gene. The CDR3 covers 16 residues. The germline gives CDR1 SGHVS, CDR2 FNYEAQ. CDR3 sequence (DNA): TGTGCCAGCAGCGAACGCCCAGCGGGAGATTCAGATACGCAGTATTTT. Translation: CASSERPAGDSDTQYF.

The CDR3 nucleotides read TGTGCCAGCAGTTTGAGGGGACTCATCCCCTACGAGCAGTACTTC. Translated: CASSLRGLIPYEQYF. This sequence joins TRBV27 and TRBJ2-7; D possibly corresponds to TRBD2 (6 bases). Deletions cut 3 bases from V and 2 bases from J, with 14 bases between. There are 15 residues in the CDR3. CDR1 MNHEY and CDR2 SMNVEV come from the germline V gene (reference sequence).

This chain uses TRBV30 with TRBJ2-7, with 11 bases aligning to TRBD2. V was clipped by 5 bases and J by 7 bases; unmatched bases: 13. This CDR3 is built from 15 residues. Germline loops: CDR1 GTSNPN, CDR2 SVGIG (reference sequence). CDR3 in DNA: TGTGCCTGGGGGGCCGGGACTAGCGGCGGAGGGGAGCAGTACTTC. Translated, it gives CAWGAGTSGGGEQYF.

V and J are TRBV12-3 or TRBV12-4 and TRBJ2-1; weak D call: TRBD2 (6 bases). Trimming pared 5 bases from V and 10 bases from J, leaving 15 bases between. The CDR3 runs to 13 residues. This CDR3 is CASSIVRDFEQFF. DNA for the CDR3: TGTGCCAGCAGTATAGTCCGGGACTTCGAGCAGTTCTTC.